There are a few counts of the clone carrying this T cell receptor (beta chain). Its antigen remains unidentified. This sample stems from a study of beta chain features in type 1 diabetes. This CDR3 spans 18 amino acids. V shed 4 bases, J shed 4 bases, and the junction held 14 bases outside the gene matches. CDR1 is SGHRS, CDR2 YFSETQ, per germline. The study reverse transcribed the entire isolated RNA, so it sequenced expressed TCRB transcripts. Assay used: immunoSEQ multiplex PCR; TCRdb lists only in-frame clones, some missing. Of hundreds of thousands of clones in the sample, roughly an eighth were seen once. It was one heparinised blood draw, averaging approximately 100 mL, that each donor gave. The authors sorted CD4+ naive, central memory, regulatory and stem cell-like memory cells via CD45RO/CCR7/CD25/CD127/CD95/CD27. Study-wide results and limits: Type 1 diabetes patients had TCRB CDR3s that were shorter (moderately but significantly so) in all four CD4+ subsets.

The chain recombines TRBV5-1 with TRBJ1-1, with TRBD1 identical over 12 bases. This clonotype originated in a man aged 18 to 29 with type 1 diabetes. Sequenced: naive CD4+ T cells from blood. CDR3: CASSHDPRDRGQSTEAFF. In DNA, the CDR3 is TGCGCCAGCAGCCACGACCCCCGGGACAGGGGGCAGAGCACTGAAGCTTTCTTT.